These 7 T cell receptor beta chains originate from one sample sequenced in a study of cytomegalovirus exposure and HLA in healthy donors. Use of 60 Vbeta and 13 Jbeta primers characterized the PCR. Repertoires were generated with immunoSEQ multiplex PCR, while TCRdb's copy carries only in-frame clones and drops some. The sample has about 150,000 clones, about 82% seen once. Sequencing was carried out using PBMCs. The receptors stem from a woman in her 40s in good health and CMV-seropositive.

This chain links TRBV2 with TRBJ2-7; D perhaps matches TRBD1 (5 bases). Looked up from germline, CDR1 is SNHLY and CDR2 is FYNNEI. Trimming cost V 7 bases and J 3 bases, with 10 bases left between them. This CDR3 has 12 residues. The CDR3 nucleotides are TGTGCCAGCATGTCGGACAACTACGAGCAGTACTTC. Translating it yields CASMSDNYEQYF.

The chain recombines TRBV18 with TRBJ2-1; no reliable D call. Germline values: CDR1 KGHSH, CDR2 LQKENI. Trimming took 0 bases from V and 8 from J, leaving 5 bases between them. The CDR3 totals 12 residues. CDR3 DNA: TGTGCCAGCTCACCACCGAGCGATGAGCAGTTCTTC. Residues: CASSPPSDEQFF.

About this clone itself: Compared with germline, one end of the junction differs, possibly owing to a read error. The chain has TRBV5-1 and TRBJ1-6; 7 bases match TRBD1. The germline CDR1 and CDR2 sequences are SGHRS and YFSETQ. The CDR3 length is 17 residues. CDR3 sequence: CASSAGGDSTYYSPLHF. CDR3 nucleotide sequence: TGCGCCAGCAGCGCCGGCGGGGACAGCACCTATTATTCACCCCTCCACTTT.

The chain couples TRBV7-3 to TRBJ2-1; possible D gene TRBD2, 5 bases. The germline CDR1 and CDR2 sequences are SGHTA and FQGTGA. The CDR3 runs to 13 residues. Trimming left V 4 bases short and J 6 bases short, with 10 bases between. The CDR3 nucleotides are TGTGCCAGCAGCTCGGGGTGGGGCAATGAGCAGTTCTTC. Protein product: CASSSGWGNEQFF.

The chain couples TRBV30 to TRBJ2-2, with a tentative D call TRBD2 (5 bases). This CDR3 has 13 amino acids. Trimming took 0 bases from V and 6 from J, leaving 8 bases between them. CDR1 is GTSNPN, CDR2 SVGIG, per germline (reference sequence). The CDR3 DNA reads TGTGCCTGGAGTGTACGAGGGCCCGGGGAGCTGTTTTTT. The encoded protein is CAWSVRGPGELFF.

This chain uses TRBV5-6 with TRBJ1-2; D is undetermined. Germline lookup yields CDR1 SGHDT and CDR2 YYEEEE. The CDR3 runs 15 residues. Trimming shortened V by 4 bases and J by 5 bases, and 18 bases separated the two germline ends. CDR3 sequence (DNA): TGTGCCAGCAGCCTTGACAAATTACGCTTATATGGCTACACCTTC. Encoded protein: CASSLDKLRLYGYTF.

CDR3 amino acids: CASSGGTSGAYEQYF. In DNA form, the CDR3 reads TGTGCCAGCAGTGGGGGGACTAGCGGGGCCTACGAGCAGTACTTC. The V and J genes are TRBV28 and TRBJ2-7; 13 bases line up with TRBD2. V trimming: 5 bases; J trimming: 2 bases; junction bases outside the gene matches: 3. The CDR3 runs 15 residues. Germline CDR1 reads MDHEN; CDR2 reads SYDVKM.